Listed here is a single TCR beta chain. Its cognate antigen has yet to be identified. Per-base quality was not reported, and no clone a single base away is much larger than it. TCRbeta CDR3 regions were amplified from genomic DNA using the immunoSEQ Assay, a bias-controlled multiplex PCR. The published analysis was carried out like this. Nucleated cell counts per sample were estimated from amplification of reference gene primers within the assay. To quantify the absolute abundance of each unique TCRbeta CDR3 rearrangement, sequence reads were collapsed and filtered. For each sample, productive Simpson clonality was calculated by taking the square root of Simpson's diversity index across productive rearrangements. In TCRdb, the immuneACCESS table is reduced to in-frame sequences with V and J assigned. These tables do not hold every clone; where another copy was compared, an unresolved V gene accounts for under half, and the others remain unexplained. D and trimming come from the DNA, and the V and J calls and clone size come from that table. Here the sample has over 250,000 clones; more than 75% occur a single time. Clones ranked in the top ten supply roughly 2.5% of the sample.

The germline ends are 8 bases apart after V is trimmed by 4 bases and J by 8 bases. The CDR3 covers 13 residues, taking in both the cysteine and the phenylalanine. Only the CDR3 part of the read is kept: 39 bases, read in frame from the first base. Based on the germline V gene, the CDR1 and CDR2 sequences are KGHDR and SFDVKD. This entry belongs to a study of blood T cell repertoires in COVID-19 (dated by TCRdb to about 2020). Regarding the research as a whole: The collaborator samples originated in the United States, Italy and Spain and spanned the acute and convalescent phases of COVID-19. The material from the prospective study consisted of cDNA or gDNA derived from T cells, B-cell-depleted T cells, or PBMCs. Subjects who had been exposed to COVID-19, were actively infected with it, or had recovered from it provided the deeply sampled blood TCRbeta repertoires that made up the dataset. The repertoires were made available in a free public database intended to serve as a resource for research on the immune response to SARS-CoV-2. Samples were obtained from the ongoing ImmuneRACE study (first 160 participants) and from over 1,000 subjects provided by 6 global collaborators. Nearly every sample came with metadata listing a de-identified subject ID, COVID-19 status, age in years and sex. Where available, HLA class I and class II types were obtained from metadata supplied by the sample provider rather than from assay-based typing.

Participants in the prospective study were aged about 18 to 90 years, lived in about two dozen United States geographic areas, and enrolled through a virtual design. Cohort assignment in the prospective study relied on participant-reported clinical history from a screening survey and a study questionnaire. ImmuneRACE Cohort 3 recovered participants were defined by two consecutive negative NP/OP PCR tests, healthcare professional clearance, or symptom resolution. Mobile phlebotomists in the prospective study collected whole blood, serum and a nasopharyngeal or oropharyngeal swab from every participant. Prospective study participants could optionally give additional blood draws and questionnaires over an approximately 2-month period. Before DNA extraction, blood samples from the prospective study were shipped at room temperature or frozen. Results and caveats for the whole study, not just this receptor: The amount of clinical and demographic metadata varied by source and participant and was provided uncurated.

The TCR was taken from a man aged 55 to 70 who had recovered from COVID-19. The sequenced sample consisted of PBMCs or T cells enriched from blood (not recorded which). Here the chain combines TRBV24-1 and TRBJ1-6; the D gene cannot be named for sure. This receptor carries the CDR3 CATSDRVDSPLHF. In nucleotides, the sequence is TGTGCCACCAGTGACCGTGTTGATTCACCCCTCCACTTT.